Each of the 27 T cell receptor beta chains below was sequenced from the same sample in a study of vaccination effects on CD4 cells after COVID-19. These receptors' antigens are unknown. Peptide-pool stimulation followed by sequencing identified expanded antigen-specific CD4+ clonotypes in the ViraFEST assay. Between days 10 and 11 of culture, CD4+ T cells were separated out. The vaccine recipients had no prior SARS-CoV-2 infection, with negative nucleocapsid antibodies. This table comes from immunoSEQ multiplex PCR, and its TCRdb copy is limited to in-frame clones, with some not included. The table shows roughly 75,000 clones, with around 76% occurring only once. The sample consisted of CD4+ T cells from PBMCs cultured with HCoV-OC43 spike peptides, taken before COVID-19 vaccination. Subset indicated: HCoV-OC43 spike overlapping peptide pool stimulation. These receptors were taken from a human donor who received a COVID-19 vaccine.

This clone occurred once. CDR3 sequence (DNA): TGTGCCAGTAGTACCTCGGGCGGGTTCACTGGAAACACCATATATTTT. This gives the protein CASSTSGGFTGNTIYF. The rearrangement uses TRBV19 and TRBJ1-3; D call uncertain. In germline, CDR1 is LNHDA, CDR2 SQIVND (reference sequence). V lost 4 bases to trimming and J lost 2 bases, with 15 bases between them. This CDR3 has 16 residues.

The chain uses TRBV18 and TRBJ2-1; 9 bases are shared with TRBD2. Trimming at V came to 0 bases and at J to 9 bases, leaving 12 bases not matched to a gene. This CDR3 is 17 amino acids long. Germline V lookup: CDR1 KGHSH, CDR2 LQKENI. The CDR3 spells CASSPPISGGDLGEQFF. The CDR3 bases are TGTGCCAGCTCACCACCGATTAGCGGGGGCGACCTCGGTGAGCAGTTCTTC.

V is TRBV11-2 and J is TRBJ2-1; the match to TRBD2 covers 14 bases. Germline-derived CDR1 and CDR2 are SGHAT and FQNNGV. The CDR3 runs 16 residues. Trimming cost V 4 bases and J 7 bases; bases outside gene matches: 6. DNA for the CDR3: TGTGCCAGCAGCTCTCCGGGACTAGCGGGGGTAAATGAGCAGTTCTTC. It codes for CASSSPGLAGVNEQFF.

The DNA of the CDR3 is TGTGCCAGCTCACCACTAGGCTCCTACAATGAGCAGTTCTTC. This encodes CASSPLGSYNEQFF. V gene TRBV18 combines with J gene TRBJ2-1; D unclear. Trimming removed 1 base at V and 0 bases at J, with 4 bases between. Germline CDR1 is KGHSH and CDR2 is LQKENI. This CDR3 has 14 residues.

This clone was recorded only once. In nucleotides, the CDR3 is TGTGCCAGCAGCGTCGGACAGGGGACCTACAATGAGCAGTTCTTC. This encodes CASSVGQGTYNEQFF. This chain joins TRBV9 and TRBJ2-1, with TRBD1 matching 9 bases. V lost 2 bases, J lost 2 bases, and 2 bases stayed unmatched. From germline, CDR1 is SGDLS and CDR2 YYNGEE. The CDR3 consists of 15 residues.

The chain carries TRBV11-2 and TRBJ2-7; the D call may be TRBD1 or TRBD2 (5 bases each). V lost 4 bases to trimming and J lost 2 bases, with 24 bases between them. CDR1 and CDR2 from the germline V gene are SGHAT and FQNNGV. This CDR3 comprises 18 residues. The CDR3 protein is CASSYFPGRRPTPYEQYV. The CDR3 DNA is TGTGCCAGCAGCTACTTCCCGGGACGCCGGCCCACTCCCTACGAGCAGTACGTC.

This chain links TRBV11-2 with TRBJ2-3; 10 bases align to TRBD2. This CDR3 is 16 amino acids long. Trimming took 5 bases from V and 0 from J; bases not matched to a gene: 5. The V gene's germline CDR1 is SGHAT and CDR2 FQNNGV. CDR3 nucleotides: TGTGCCAGCAGCATGTTAGCGGGGGGTAGCACAGATACGCAGTATTTT. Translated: CASSMLAGGSTDTQYF.

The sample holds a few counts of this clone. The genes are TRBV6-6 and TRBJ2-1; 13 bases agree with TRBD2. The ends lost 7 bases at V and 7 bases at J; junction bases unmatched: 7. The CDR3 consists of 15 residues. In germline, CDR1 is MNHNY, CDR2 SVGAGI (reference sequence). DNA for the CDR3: TGTGCCAGCACCGAACTAGCGGGGGGGCAGAATGAGCAGTTCTTC. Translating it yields CASTELAGGQNEQFF.

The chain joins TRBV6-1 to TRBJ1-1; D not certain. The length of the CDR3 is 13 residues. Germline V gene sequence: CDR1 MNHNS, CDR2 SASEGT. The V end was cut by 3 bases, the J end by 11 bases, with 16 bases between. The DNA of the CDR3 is TGTGCCAGCAGTGATCTGGGGAGAGGGTCGGCTTTCTTT. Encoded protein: CASSDLGRGSAFF.

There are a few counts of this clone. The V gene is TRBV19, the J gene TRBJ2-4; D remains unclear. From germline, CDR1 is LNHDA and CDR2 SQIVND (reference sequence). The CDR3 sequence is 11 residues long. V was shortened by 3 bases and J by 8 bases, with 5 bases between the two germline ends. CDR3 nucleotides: TGTGCCAGTAGTATTTGGGACATTCAGTACTTC. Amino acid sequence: CASSIWDIQYF.

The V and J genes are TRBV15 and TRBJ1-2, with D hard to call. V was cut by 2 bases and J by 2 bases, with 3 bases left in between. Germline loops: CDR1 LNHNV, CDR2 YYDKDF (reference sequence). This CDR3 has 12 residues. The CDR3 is CATSRNNYGYTF. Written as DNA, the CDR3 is TGTGCCACCAGCAGAAACAACTATGGCTACACCTTC.

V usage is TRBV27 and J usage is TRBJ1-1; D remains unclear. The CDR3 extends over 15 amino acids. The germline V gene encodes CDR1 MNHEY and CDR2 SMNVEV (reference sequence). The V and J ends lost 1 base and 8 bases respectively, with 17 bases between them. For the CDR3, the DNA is TGTGCCAGCAGTTTATTAACAGTTTTTTTAGGGGAAGCTTTCTTT. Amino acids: CASSLLTVFLGEAFF.

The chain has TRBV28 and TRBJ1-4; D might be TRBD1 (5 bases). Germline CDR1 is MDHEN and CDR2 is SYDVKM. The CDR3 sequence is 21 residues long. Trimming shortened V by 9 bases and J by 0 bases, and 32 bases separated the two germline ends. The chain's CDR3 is CARGSRPTGEGRFATNEKLFF. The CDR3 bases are TGTGCCAGGGGCTCTAGACCGACGGGAGAGGGGCGCTTTGCAACTAATGAAAAACTGTTTTTT. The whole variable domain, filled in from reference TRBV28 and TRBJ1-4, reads DVKVTQSSRYLVKRTGEKVFLECVQDMDHENMFWYRQDPGLGLRLIYFSYDVKMKEKGDIPEGYSVSREKKERFSLILESASTNQTSMYLCARGSRPTGEGRFATNEKLFFGSGTQLSVL.

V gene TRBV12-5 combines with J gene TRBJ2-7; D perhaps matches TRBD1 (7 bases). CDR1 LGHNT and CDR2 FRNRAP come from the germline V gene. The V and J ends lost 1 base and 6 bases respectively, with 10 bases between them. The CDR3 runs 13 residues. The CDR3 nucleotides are TGTGCTAGTGGTTTGGGACAGGGAGGCGAGCAGTACGTC. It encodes CASGLGQGGEQYV.

CDR3 DNA sequence: TGCGCCAGCAGCTTGGCCGCCATCCTGGACAGGAGAGAGACCCAGTACTTC. Protein: CASSLAAILDRRETQYF. This rearrangement joins TRBV5-1 to TRBJ2-5; 7 nucleotides align to TRBD1. V shed 0 bases and J 4 bases; nucleotides not matched to a gene: 12. The CDR3 has 17 residues. Germline assignment: CDR1 SGHRS and CDR2 YFSETQ.

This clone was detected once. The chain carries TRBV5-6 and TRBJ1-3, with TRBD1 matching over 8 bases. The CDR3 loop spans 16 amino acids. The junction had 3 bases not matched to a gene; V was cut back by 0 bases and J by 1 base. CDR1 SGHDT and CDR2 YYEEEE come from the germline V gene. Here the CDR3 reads CASSLGTGGSGNTIYF. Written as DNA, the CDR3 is TGTGCCAGCAGCTTGGGTACAGGGGGATCTGGAAACACCATATATTTT.

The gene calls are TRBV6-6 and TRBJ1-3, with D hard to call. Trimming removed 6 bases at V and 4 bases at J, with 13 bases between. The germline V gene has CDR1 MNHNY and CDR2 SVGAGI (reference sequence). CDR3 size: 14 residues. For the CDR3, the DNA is TGTGCCAGCAGCCCCCGACCGGGCGGAAACACCATATATTTT. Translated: CASSPRPGGNTIYF.

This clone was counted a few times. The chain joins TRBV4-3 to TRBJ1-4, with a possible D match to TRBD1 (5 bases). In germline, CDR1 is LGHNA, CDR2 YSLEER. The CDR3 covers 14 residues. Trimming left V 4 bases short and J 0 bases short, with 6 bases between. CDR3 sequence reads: CASSPTATNEKLFF. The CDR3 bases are TGCGCCAGCAGCCCGACAGCAACTAATGAAAAACTGTTTTTT.

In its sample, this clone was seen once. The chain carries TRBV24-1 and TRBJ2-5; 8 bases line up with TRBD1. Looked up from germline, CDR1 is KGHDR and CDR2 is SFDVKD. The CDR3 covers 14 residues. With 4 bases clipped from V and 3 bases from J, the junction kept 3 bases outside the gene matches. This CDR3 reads CATSDPGQEETQYF. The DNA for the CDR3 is TGTGCCACCAGTGACCCGGGACAGGAAGAGACCCAGTACTTC.

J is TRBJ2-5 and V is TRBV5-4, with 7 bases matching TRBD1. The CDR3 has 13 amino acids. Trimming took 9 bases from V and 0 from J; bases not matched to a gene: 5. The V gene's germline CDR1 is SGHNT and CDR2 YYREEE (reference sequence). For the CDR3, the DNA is TGTGCCATCCACAGGGGTCACCAAGAGACCCAGTACTTC. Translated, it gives CAIHRGHQETQYF.

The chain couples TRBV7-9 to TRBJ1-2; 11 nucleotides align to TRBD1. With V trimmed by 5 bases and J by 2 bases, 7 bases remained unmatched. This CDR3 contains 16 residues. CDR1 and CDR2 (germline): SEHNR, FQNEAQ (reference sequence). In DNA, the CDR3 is TGTGCCAGCAGCCCCGGGGACAGGGGGACCAACTATGGCTACACCTTC. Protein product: CASSPGDRGTNYGYTF.

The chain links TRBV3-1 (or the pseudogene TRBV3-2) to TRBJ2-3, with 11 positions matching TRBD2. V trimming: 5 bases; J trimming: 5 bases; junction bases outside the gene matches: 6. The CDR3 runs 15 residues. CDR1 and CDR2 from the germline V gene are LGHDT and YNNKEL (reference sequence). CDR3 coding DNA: TGTGCCAGCAGCTTTAGCGGGGGGGCGCGAGATACGCAGTATTTT. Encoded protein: CASSFSGGARDTQYF.

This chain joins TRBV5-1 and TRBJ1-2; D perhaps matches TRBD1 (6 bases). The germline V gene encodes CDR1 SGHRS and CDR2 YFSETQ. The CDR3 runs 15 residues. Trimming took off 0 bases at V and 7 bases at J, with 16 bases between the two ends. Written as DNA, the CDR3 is TGCGCCAGCAGCTTGGCTGGGGGCGGTAAAGGTGGCTACACCTTC. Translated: CASSLAGGGKGGYTF.

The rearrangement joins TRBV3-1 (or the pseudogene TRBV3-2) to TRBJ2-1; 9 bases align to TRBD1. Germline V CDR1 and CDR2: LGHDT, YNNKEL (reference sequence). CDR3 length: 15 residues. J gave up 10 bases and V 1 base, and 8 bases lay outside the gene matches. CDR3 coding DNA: TGTGCCAGCAGCCAAGCCCCTCAGACAGGGGGAGAGCAGTTCTTC. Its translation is CASSQAPQTGGEQFF.

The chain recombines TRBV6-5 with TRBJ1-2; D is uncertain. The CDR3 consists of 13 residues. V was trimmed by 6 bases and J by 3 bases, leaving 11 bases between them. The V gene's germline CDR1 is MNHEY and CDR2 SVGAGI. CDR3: CASSLAGDYGYTF. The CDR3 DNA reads TGTGCCAGCAGCCTAGCCGGGGACTATGGCTACACCTTC.

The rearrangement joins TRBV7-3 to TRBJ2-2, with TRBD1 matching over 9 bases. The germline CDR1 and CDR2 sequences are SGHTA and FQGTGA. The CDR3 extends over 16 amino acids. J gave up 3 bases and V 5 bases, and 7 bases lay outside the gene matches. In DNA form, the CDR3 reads TGTGCCAGCAGCCCAAGAAGGACAGGGGACACCGGGGAGCTGTTTTTT. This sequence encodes CASSPRRTGDTGELFF.

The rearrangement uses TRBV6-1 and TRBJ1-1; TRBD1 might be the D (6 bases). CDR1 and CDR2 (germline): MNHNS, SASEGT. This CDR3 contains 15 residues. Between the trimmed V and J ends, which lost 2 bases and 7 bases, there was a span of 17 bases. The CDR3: CASSEIPGARYEAFF. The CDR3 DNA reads TGTGCCAGCAGTGAAATACCAGGGGCGCGATATGAAGCTTTCTTT.